This T cell receptor beta chain comes out of a study of CXCR3-negative and CXCR3-positive naive CD8 T cells. Study-wide results and limits: Diversity proved comparably high across both naive subsets and much lower in memory CD8+ cells.

Germline CDR1 MGHRA, CDR2 YSYEKL. This CDR3 spans 17 amino acids. The authors made the TRB cDNA libraries by 5' RACE using UMI labels. TCRdb reprocessed the 5' RACE reads, with one entry per CDR3 protein and no DNA. The listing contains 65,000 to 75,000 distinct CDR3 sequences. On this clonotype: Antigen unknown.

The sequence was obtained from a human donor in good health. Some clones in this sample may be carry-over from other donors' samples. Sequenced material: naive CXCR3- CD8+ T cells from blood. Subset in this sample: CD45RO-CCR7+CD27+CD95- naive CD8+ T cells lacking CXCR3 (TNR3-). This chain uses TRBV4-1 with TRBJ2-1; TCRdb's D gene call, TRBD1, goes unchecked for lack of DNA. The CDR3 sequence is CASSQGAGTGWGNEQFF.